One and the same sample provided the 13 T cell receptor beta chains below, sequenced in a study of blood T cell repertoires in COVID-19. The data were produced by immunoSEQ multiplex PCR, yet TCRdb's version contains in-frame clones alone and is incomplete. The sample records 150,000 to 200,000 clones, approximately 80% being singletons. The sample consisted of peripheral blood. The receptors come from a man aged 60 to 75 with acute or convalescent COVID-19.

The rearrangement uses TRBV6-5 and TRBJ1-2; tentatively, D is TRBD1 (5 bases). With 0 bases removed from V and 8 bases from J, the gap between germline ends came to 16 bases. Germline lookup yields CDR1 MNHEY and CDR2 SVGAGI. CDR3 length: 15 amino acids. The CDR3 loop reads CASSYSINWGRGYTF. The CDR3 DNA is TGTGCCAGCAGTTACTCGATAAACTGGGGCAGGGGCTACACCTTC.

The V gene is TRBV12-5, the J gene TRBJ1-2; possible D gene TRBD1, 6 bases. This CDR3 contains 12 residues. The V end was cut by 1 base, the J end by 8 bases, with 8 bases between. The V gene's germline CDR1 is LGHNT and CDR2 FRNRAP. The CDR3 region is CASGLGGQGYTF. CDR3 coding DNA: TGTGCTAGTGGTTTGGGCGGACAGGGCTACACCTTC.

This chain connects TRBV5-1 to TRBJ2-1; 11 nucleotides match TRBD2. The CDR3 has 15 amino acids. The germline V gene has CDR1 SGHRS and CDR2 YFSETQ. Trimming at V came to 4 bases and at J to 4 bases, leaving 4 bases not matched to a gene. CDR3 sequence reads: CASSPGLADYNEQFF. CDR3 DNA: TGCGCCAGCAGCCCGGGACTAGCGGATTACAATGAGCAGTTCTTC.

The J gene is TRBJ1-1, the V gene TRBV12-2. TRBV12-2 is designated a pseudogene. The CDR3 length is 16 residues. Written as DNA, the CDR3 is TGTGCAAGTCGCTTAGAGTTCCCTCCTAGAGTCCTTGAAGCTTTCTTT. It yields the protein CASRLEFPPRVLEAFF.

The table lists this clone with a count of one. The chain recombines TRBV2 with TRBJ1-5, with D possibly TRBD1 on 5 matching bases. CDR3 size: 14 residues. V lost 7 bases to trimming and J lost 7 bases, with 17 bases between them. CDR1 is SNHLY and CDR2 is FYNNEI in the germline V gene. The CDR3 loop reads CASTPGGDSQPQHF. The CDR3 DNA follows: TGTGCCAGCACTCCGGGGGGGGATTCCCAGCCCCAGCATTTT. The full variable domain, completed using reference TRBV2 and TRBJ1-5, is EPEVTQTPSHQVTQMGQEVILRCVPISNHLYFYWYRQILGQKVEFLVSFYNNEISEKSEIFDDQFSVERPDGSNFTLKIRSTKLEDSAMYFCASTPGGDSQPQHFGDGTRLSIL.

This sequence joins TRBV9 and TRBJ2-2; possibly TRBD2 for D (6 bases). In germline, CDR1 is SGDLS, CDR2 YYNGEE. Between the trimmed V and J ends, which lost 0 bases and 2 bases, there was a span of 8 bases. The CDR3 is 15 residues long. In nucleotides, the CDR3 is TGTGCCAGCAGCGTAGCGGGGACTAACACCGGGGAGCTGTTTTTT. It translates to CASSVAGTNTGELFF.

The chain employs TRBV15 and TRBJ2-1, with TRBD2 as a possible D gene (6 bases). Germline CDR1 is LNHNV and CDR2 is YYDKDF (reference sequence). V dropped 0 bases and J dropped 5 bases, with 11 bases sitting between them. This CDR3 comprises 15 residues. CDR3 sequence reads: CATSRERTTNNEQFF. CDR3 bases: TGTGCCACCAGCAGAGAAAGGACTACCAACAATGAGCAGTTCTTC.

The rearrangement uses TRBV5-3 and TRBJ1-5; the match to TRBD1 covers 10 bases. Being an ORF, TRBV5-3 has a function that is uncertain. This CDR3 is built from 21 residues. The trim removed 2 bases at V and 0 bases at J, leaving 17 bases unmatched. DNA for the CDR3: TGTGCCAGAAGCTTTGGACAGGGGGACAGCCTATTTCCTAATAGCAATCAGCCCCAGCATTTT. Translating it yields CARSFGQGDSLFPNSNQPQHF.

The chain carries TRBV19 and TRBJ2-7; D is unclear. V shed 5 bases and J shed 9 bases, with 14 bases lying between them. This CDR3 has 12 residues. The germline V gene has CDR1 LNHDA and CDR2 SQIVND (reference sequence). The CDR3 is CASSQFLVRQYF. CDR3 coding DNA: TGTGCCAGTAGTCAGTTCCTGGTTCGGCAGTACTTC.

CDR3 loop: CASRDRTYSNQPQHF. The CDR3 nucleotides are TGTGCCAGCAGGGACAGAACTTATAGCAATCAGCCCCAGCATTTT. The rearrangement joins TRBV2 to TRBJ1-5, with D perhaps matching TRBD1 (6 bases). The germline V gene encodes CDR1 SNHLY and CDR2 FYNNEI. Deletions cut 6 bases from V and 0 bases from J, with 12 bases between. The CDR3 runs to 15 residues.

The CDR3 DNA follows: TGCGCCAGCAGCTTGTCGGCCGGGGAACTCTATGGCTACACCTTC. Translation gives CASSLSAGELYGYTF. J is TRBJ1-2 and V is TRBV5-1; D is undetermined. The CDR3 is 15 residues long. In germline, CDR1 is SGHRS, CDR2 YFSETQ. V lost 1 base and J 4 bases, leaving 14 bases between the germline ends.

The rearrangement uses TRBV3-1 (or the pseudogene TRBV3-2) and TRBJ2-5, with 7 bases fitting TRBD2. Germline V gene sequence: CDR1 LGHDT, CDR2 YNNKEL (reference sequence). V dropped 4 bases and J dropped 3; count of bases not matched to a gene: 11. The CDR3 contains 16 residues. The CDR3 sequence is CASSPVGGTGEETQYF. The DNA of the CDR3 is TGTGCCAGCAGCCCCGTCGGGGGGACGGGAGAAGAGACCCAGTACTTC.

This CDR3 reads CARGGESSYNEQFF. In DNA form, the CDR3 reads TGTGCCAGGGGGGGGGAAAGCTCCTACAATGAGCAGTTCTTC. V and J are TRBV2 and TRBJ2-1; 7 bases align to TRBD2. V gave up 9 bases and J gave up 0 bases; unmatched junction bases: 5. Germline V CDR1 and CDR2: SNHLY, FYNNEI. The CDR3 length is 14 residues.